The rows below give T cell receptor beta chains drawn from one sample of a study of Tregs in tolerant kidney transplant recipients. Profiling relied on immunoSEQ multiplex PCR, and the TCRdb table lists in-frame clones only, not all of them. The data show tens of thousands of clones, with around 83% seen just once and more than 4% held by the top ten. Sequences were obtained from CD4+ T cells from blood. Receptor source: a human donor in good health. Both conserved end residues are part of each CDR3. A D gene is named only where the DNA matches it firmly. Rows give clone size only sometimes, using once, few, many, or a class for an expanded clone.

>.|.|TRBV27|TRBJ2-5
TGTGCCAGCAGTACTAGGACAGCGCAAGAGACCCAGTACTTC
CASSTRTAQETQYF
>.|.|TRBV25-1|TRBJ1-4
TGTGCCAGCAGGACGGACATTGATAATGAAAAACTGTTTTTT
CASRTDIDNEKLFF
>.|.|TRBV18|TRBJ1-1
TGTGCCAGCTCACCACGTCAGAAGATGATGAACACTGAAGCTTTCTTT
CASSPRQKMMNTEAFF
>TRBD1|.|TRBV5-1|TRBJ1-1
TGCGCCAGCAGCCCCATGGGTAGGGGGCTGAACACTGAAGCTTTCTTT
CASSPMGRGLNTEAFF
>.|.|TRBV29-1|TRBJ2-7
TGCAGCGTTGAAGCAGGGTTCGGGCAGTACTTC
CSVEAGFGQYF
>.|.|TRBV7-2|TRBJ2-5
TGTGCCAGCAGCTTCCGGGGCCGGGAGACGGAGACCCAGTACTTC
CASSFRGRETETQYF
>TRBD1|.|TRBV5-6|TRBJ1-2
TGTGCCAGCAGCCGGACAGGCGCGATAAACTATGGCTACACCTTC
CASSRTGAINYGYTF
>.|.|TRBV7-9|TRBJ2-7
TGTGCCAGCAGCCCAGGGACTTCATCCTACGAGCAGTACTTC
CASSPGTSSYEQYF
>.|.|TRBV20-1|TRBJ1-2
TGCAGTGCTAGACAGGGGTATGGCTACACCTTC
CSARQGYGYTF
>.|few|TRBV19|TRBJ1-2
TGTGCCAGTAGTATCGGGTGGGATGGCTACACCTTC
CASSIGWDGYTF
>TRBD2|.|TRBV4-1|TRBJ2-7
TGCGCCAGCAGCCAATATAAAGGGGGGGCTAGCGGGAGTTACGAGCAGTACTTC
CASSQYKGGASGSYEQYF
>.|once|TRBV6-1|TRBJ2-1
TGTGCCAGCAGTGAAATGCGGGCGAAGCAGTTCTTC
CASSEMRAKQFF
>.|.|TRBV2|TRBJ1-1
TGTGCCAGCAGCGTACAGCTGAACACTGAAGCTTTCTTT
CASSVQLNTEAFF
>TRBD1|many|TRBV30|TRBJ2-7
TGTGCCTGGAGTACGCCAGGGGGCTGGGTGCAGTACTTC
CAWSTPGGWVQYF
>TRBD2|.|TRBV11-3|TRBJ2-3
TGTGCCAGCACCCTTGTGGTAGGAGCGGGGGGCACAGATACGCAGTATTTT
CASTLVVGAGGTDTQYF
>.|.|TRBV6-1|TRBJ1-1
TGTGCCAGCAGTGTTAGGATCATGAACACTGAAGCTTTCTTT
CASSVRIMNTEAFF
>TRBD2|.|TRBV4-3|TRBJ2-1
TGCGCCAGCAGCCATCCTTTGAGGGAGGGGATGAAGAGGAGCTCCTACAATGAGCAGTTCTTC
CASSHPLREGMKRSSYNEQFF
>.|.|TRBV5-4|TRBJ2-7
TGTGCCAGCAGCCTGATGGGAAGTTACGAGCAGTACTTC
CASSLMGSYEQYF
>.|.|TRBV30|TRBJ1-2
TGTGCCTGGAGAGGAGGGGGTAGTAACTATGGCTACACCTTC
CAWRGGGSNYGYTF
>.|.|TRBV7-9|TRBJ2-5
TGTGCCAGCAGCTCGCGCTCACTGGACGCCGACCCTCGAGAGACCCAGTACTTC
CASSSRSLDADPRETQYF
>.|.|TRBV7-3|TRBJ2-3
TGTGCCAGCAGCCTGCAGGGGGGATCAGATACGCAGTATTTT
CASSLQGGSDTQYF
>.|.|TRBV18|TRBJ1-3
TGTGCCAGCTCACCACAGAGGACAGAAAACACCATATATTTT
CASSPQRTENTIYF
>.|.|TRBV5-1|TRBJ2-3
TGCGCCAGCAGCCCGGTGGGAGCCAGCACAGATACGCAGTATTTT
CASSPVGASTDTQYF
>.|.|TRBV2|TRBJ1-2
TGTGCCAGCAGGGGTGACAGAAACTATGGCTACACCTTC
CASRGDRNYGYTF
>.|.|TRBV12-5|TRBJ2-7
TGTGCTAGTGGTTTGGAGGGAGCCGAGCAGTACTTC
CASGLEGAEQYF
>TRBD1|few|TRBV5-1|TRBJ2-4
TGCGCCAGCAGCACAGTCGGGACAGGGGACAAAAACATTCAGTACTTC
CASSTVGTGDKNIQYF
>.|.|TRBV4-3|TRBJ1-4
TGCGCCAGCAGCCTTTACAACAGGGAAGGCGAAAAACTGTTTTTT
CASSLYNREGEKLFF
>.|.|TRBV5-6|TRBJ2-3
TGTGCCAGCAGCCCGACGACCATAGATACGCAGTATTTT
CASSPTTIDTQYF
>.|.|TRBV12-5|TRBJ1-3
TGTGCTAGTGGTTTGGTCGCCTCCTCTGGAAACACCATATATTTT
CASGLVASSGNTIYF
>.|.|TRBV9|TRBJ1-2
TGTGCCAGCAGCGTAGACCTGGGCGGATCTTTTTTGAACTATGGCTACACCTTC
CASSVDLGGSFLNYGYTF
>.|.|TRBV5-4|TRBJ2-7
TGTGCCAGCAGCAGGAGGGGCACCGACTACGAGCAGTACTTC
CASSRRGTDYEQYF
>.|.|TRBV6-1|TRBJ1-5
TGTGCCAGCAGTGAAGCTGTGGGGCACGGTCAGCCCCAGCATTTT
CASSEAVGHGQPQHF
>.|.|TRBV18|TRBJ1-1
TGTGCCAGCTCACCTGATGGGGGGCGAACTGAAGCTTTCTTT
CASSPDGGRTEAFF
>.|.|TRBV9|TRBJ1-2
TGTGCCAGCAGCGTAGAGTCCGGCCGAGACGGGTATGGCTACACCTTC
CASSVESGRDGYGYTF
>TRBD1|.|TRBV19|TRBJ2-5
TGTGCCAGTAGTACGACAGGGGGCGGAGAGACCCAGTACTTC
CASSTTGGGETQYF
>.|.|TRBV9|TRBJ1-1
TGTGCCAGCAGCGTAGTTCTGCCGAACACTGAAGCTTTCTTT
CASSVVLPNTEAFF
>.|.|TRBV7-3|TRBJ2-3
TGTGCCAGCAGCCTGGGATCCCCCACAGATACGCAGTATTTT
CASSLGSPTDTQYF
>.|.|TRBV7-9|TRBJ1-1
TGTGCCAGCGGGGAATACACTGAAGCTTTCTTT
CASGEYTEAFF
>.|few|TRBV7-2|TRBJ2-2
TGTGCCAGCAGCTTAGTTCTGGGGAACACCGGGGAGCTGTTTTTT
CASSLVLGNTGELFF
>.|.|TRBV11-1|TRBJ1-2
TGTGCCAGCAGCTTCGAAAACTATGGCTACACCTTC
CASSFENYGYTF
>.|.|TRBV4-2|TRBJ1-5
TGTGCCAGCAGCCAAGCGGGCGGTAGCAATCAGCCCCAGCATTTT
CASSQAGGSNQPQHF
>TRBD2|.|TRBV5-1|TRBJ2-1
TGCGCCAGCAGCTTGGCCGGTTTGTCTAGCGGGCGGGCTTACAATGAGCAGTTCTTC
CASSLAGLSSGRAYNEQFF
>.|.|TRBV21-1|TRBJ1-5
TGTGCCAGCAGCAAGGGGGCGAGGAATCAGCCCCAGCATTTT
CASSKGARNQPQHF
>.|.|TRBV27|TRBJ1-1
TGTGCCAGCCACGGGTCGTTTCAGGGAGTAGGCACTGAAGCTTTCTTT
CASHGSFQGVGTEAFF
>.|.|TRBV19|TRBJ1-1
TGTGCCAGTAGTATTCGGACAGACACTGAAGCTTTCTTT
CASSIRTDTEAFF
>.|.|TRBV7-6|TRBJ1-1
TGTGCCAGCAGCCAGACAGAGAACACTGAAGCTTTCTTT
CASSQTENTEAFF
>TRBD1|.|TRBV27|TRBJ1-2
TGTGCCAGCAGTGCCGACAGGGGCTCTAGGCGGGGCTACACCTTC
CASSADRGSRRGYTF
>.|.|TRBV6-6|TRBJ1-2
TGTGCCAGCACTTTCCGTGACGGCAGGGACTATGGCTACACCTTC
CASTFRDGRDYGYTF
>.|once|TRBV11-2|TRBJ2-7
TGTGCCAGCAGCTTAGTACGGGTCTACGAGCAGTACTTC
CASSLVRVYEQYF
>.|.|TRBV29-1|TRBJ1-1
TGCAGCGTCCGGGACTTTAACACTGAAGCTTTCTTT
CSVRDFNTEAFF
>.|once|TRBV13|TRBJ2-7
TGTGCCAGCAGCTCACCTCTGACAGGCTACGAGCAGTACTTC
CASSSPLTGYEQYF
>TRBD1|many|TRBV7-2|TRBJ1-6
TGTGCCAGCAGCGACAGGGGGATGAATTCACCCCTCCACTTT
CASSDRGMNSPLHF
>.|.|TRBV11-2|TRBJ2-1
TGTGCCAGCAGTCGCCGACCGGGACTCAAGAGCTCCTACAATGAGCAGTTCTTC
CASSRRPGLKSSYNEQFF
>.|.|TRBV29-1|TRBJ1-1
TGCAGCGTTGGGGGACGGTCCTACCCTGAAGCTTTCTTT
CSVGGRSYPEAFF
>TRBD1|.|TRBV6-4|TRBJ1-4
TGTGCCAGCCTATTCAGGGGGAATGAAAAACTGTTTTTT
CASLFRGNEKLFF